This T cell receptor beta chain was identified during a study of regulatory T cells in long-lasting Graves disease. This clonotype has ten or more counts. Both iRepertoire HTBI primers and Arm-PCR of CDR3 regions were used to build the TCR beta libraries. A single record per CDR3 protein comes from TCRdb applying MiXCR to the multiplex PCR reads. The sample carries 300,000 to 400,000 distinct CDR3 sequences, over 15% recorded once. J gave up 0 bases and V 7 bases, and 9 bases lay outside the gene matches. This CDR3 comprises 17 residues. Germline CDR1 MNHEY, CDR2 SVGEGT. Time point specified: newly diagnosed GD, antithyroid drugs for less than 3 months. RNA from PBMCs was the source of the TCR library. From each patient, roughly 9 milliliters of peripheral blood was drawn and collected into an EDTA anticoagulant tube.

The V call is TRBV6-2 or TRBV6-3, the J call TRBJ2-1, with 10 bases that match TRBD2. Sequenced material: peripheral blood mononuclear cells (PBMCs), taken at new diagnosis, from a patient treated with antithyroid drugs. The sequence was collected from a female donor with Graves disease. The CDR3 loop reads CASNARLAGRSYNEQFF. The CDR3 nucleotides read TGTGCCAGCAACGCGAGACTAGCGGGCCGCTCCTACAATGAGCAGTTCTTC.